This TCR beta chain came from a study of blood T cell repertoires in COVID-19. Study at large: Samples came from the United States, Italy and Spain, spanning acute and convalescent COVID-19. Sample material is recorded as cDNA or gDNA derived from T cells, B-cell-depleted T cells, or PBMCs.

Participants, 18 to 89 years old, spanned around 26 US areas. Self-reported history from a screening survey and questionnaire set each donor's cohort. Sequencing was performed with immunoSEQ multiplex PCR; in TCRdb, only in-frame clones are kept and a portion is missing. Among over 200,000 clones, 70% to 90% were seen once, and the ten largest hold roughly a tenth. V gave up 3 bases and J gave up 3 bases, with 10 bases separating them. The CDR3 runs 14 residues. The germline CDR1 and CDR2 sequences are LNHDA and SQIVND (reference sequence). This chain connects TRBV19 to TRBJ2-3; weak D call: TRBD2 (5 bases). Sequencing used PBMCs or T cells enriched from blood (not recorded which). This clonotype was obtained from a man under 40 who had recovered from COVID-19. The CDR3: CASSMTRGTDTQYF. DNA of the CDR3: TGTGCCAGTAGTATGACCCGGGGAACAGATACGCAGTATTTT. Full variable domain (outside the CDR3, taken from reference TRBV19 and TRBJ2-3): DGGITQSPKYLFRKEGQNVTLSCEQNLNHDAMYWYRQDPGQGLRLIYYSQIVNDFQKGDIAEGYSVSREKKESFPLTVTSAQKNPTAFYLCASSMTRGTDTQYFGPGTRLTVL.